These 29 T cell receptor beta chains share one sample of origin, sequenced in a study of Tregs in tolerant kidney transplant recipients. Data came from immunoSEQ multiplex PCR; TCRdb stores just in-frame clones and leaves some out. Among about 46,000 clones listed, about 90% were seen once. The source material was Tregs from blood. The receptors shown here come from a human donor in good health.

V gene TRBV18 combines with J gene TRBJ1-2; 7 positions agree with TRBD1. V lost 5 bases and J lost 5; bases outside the gene matches: 14. The germline gives CDR1 KGHSH, CDR2 LQKENI. This CDR3 is 16 amino acids long. CDR3 nucleotides: TGTGCCAGCTCAATTCGCTCGACAGGGACGGAATATGGCTACACCTTC. Its translation: CASSIRSTGTEYGYTF.

The chain has TRBV5-4 and TRBJ2-5; no firm D call. TRBJ2-7 matches the DNA end more closely, so the J call is doubtful. The germline gives CDR1 SGHNT, CDR2 YYREEE (reference sequence). The CDR3 extends over 13 amino acids. The DNA for the CDR3 is TGTGCCAGCAGCCCGCGGCCCAGTTACGAGCAGTACTTC. It codes for CASSPRPSYEQYF.

This chain links TRBV25-1 with TRBJ2-3; 16 bases agree with TRBD2. Germline V CDR1 and CDR2: MGHDK, SYGVNS. V lost 3 bases and J lost 4; bases outside the gene matches: 1. This CDR3 has 16 residues. CDR3 DNA sequence: TGTGCCAGCAGTGATGGGACTAGCGGGAGGGCAGATACGCAGTATTTT. This codes for CASSDGTSGRADTQYF.

The chain joins TRBV5-1 to TRBJ2-2; D remains unclear. Trimming took off 5 bases at V and 9 bases at J, with 11 bases between the two ends. The CDR3 contains 12 residues. CDR1 is SGHRS and CDR2 is YFSETQ in the germline V gene. CDR3 region: CASRSVHRELFF. The CDR3 DNA reads TGCGCCAGCAGATCGGTGCACCGGGAGCTGTTTTTT.

The V and J genes are TRBV5-1 and TRBJ2-7, with D tentatively TRBD1 (6 bases). Germline CDR1 is SGHRS and CDR2 is YFSETQ. V was clipped by 3 bases and J by 4 bases, with 11 bases between them. This CDR3 is built from 13 residues. This CDR3 reads CASSSQGQYEQYF. The DNA of the CDR3 is TGCGCCAGCAGCTCACAGGGTCAGTACGAGCAGTACTTC.

The rearrangement joins TRBV7-8 to TRBJ1-5; TRBD1 is a possible D gene (5 bases). Looked up from germline, CDR1 is SGHVS and CDR2 is FQNEAQ. Trimming shortened V by 8 bases and J by 1 base, and 9 bases separated the two germline ends. The CDR3 loop spans 13 amino acids. CDR3 coding DNA: TGTGCCAGCGCCTGGGGGAGCAATCAGCCCCAGCATTTT. As protein: CASAWGSNQPQHF. The full variable domain, rest sourced from reference TRBV7-8 and TRBJ1-5, is GAGVSQSPRYKVAKRGQDVALRCDPISGHVSLFWYQQALGQGPEFLTYFQNEAQLDKSGLPSDRFFAERPEGSVSTLKIQRTQQEDSAVYLCASAWGSNQPQHFGDGTRLSIL.

The chain links TRBV27 to TRBJ2-7; D is unclear. Germline CDR1 MNHEY, CDR2 SMNVEV (reference sequence). Trimming stripped 3 bases from V and 3 bases from J, with 12 bases between. This CDR3 region has 14 residues. CDR3 amino acids: CASSLSRRSYEQYF. CDR3 nucleotide sequence: TGTGCCAGCAGTTTGTCCCGCAGGAGCTACGAGCAGTACTTC.

V and J are TRBV11-1 and TRBJ2-5, with D tentatively TRBD2 (6 bases). The closer fit of TRBJ2-7 to the DNA end suggests the J call may be wrong. The germline CDR1 and CDR2 sequences are SGHAT and FQDESV (reference sequence). CDR3 length equals 15 residues. Here the CDR3 reads CASSPRRGPSYEQYF. As DNA, the CDR3 is TGTGCCAGCAGCCCTAGGAGGGGCCCCTCCTACGAGCAGTACTTC.

This clone was recorded once. The chain uses TRBV18 and TRBJ2-7, with TRBD1 matching 10 bases. The CDR3 is 16 residues long. Germline trimming cut 3 bases from V and 0 bases from J; bases unmatched to any gene: 5. Germline V gives CDR1 KGHSH, CDR2 LQKENI. In nucleotides, the CDR3 is TGTGCCAGCTCACCTAGGACAGGGGGATACTCCTACGAGCAGTACTTC. Translating it yields CASSPRTGGYSYEQYF.

The V gene is TRBV9, the J gene TRBJ2-7; tentatively, D is TRBD1 (6 bases). Trimming pared 2 bases from V and 7 bases from J, leaving 16 bases between. Germline CDR1 SGDLS, CDR2 YYNGEE. This CDR3 region has 14 residues. The DNA of the CDR3 is TGTGCCAGCAGCGTCATGGGGACAAACGCTGAGCAGTACTTC. Amino acids: CASSVMGTNAEQYF.

The J gene is TRBJ2-3, the V gene TRBV6-5, with 7 bases matching TRBD2. V shed 0 bases, J shed 4 bases, and the junction held 7 bases outside the gene matches. The CDR3 totals 16 residues. From germline, CDR1 is MNHEY and CDR2 SVGAGI. In DNA, the CDR3 is TGTGCCAGCAGTTACTCGGGGCCGGGGGGAGCAGATACGCAGTATTTT. Its protein product is CASSYSGPGGADTQYF.

The chain carries TRBV6-5 and TRBJ2-1, with 7 bases lining up with TRBD2. The germline V gene encodes CDR1 MNHEY and CDR2 SVGAGI. V lost 1 base to trimming and J lost 6 bases; unmatched junction nucleotides: 9. This CDR3 comprises 16 residues. CDR3 sequence reads: CASSYWGRGPGNEQFF. For the CDR3, the DNA is TGTGCCAGCAGTTACTGGGGGAGGGGCCCGGGCAATGAGCAGTTCTTC.

CDR3 DNA sequence: TGCGCCAGCAGCTTGGGGTTCTACGAGCAGTACTTC. Translating gives CASSLGFYEQYF. This chain links TRBV5-1 with TRBJ2-5, with unresolved D. The J call may be in error: the DNA end matches TRBJ2-7 better. The germline V gene encodes CDR1 SGHRS and CDR2 YFSETQ. The CDR3 is made up of 12 amino acids.

This chain uses TRBV5-1 with TRBJ1-1, with D possibly being TRBD1 (5 bases). Germline V lookup: CDR1 SGHRS, CDR2 YFSETQ. V was pared by 3 bases and J by 0 bases, with 9 bases between. The CDR3 totals 14 residues. The CDR3 reads CASSYGTLNTEAFF. In nucleotides, the CDR3 is TGCGCCAGCAGCTATGGGACCCTGAACACTGAAGCTTTCTTT.

The rearrangement joins TRBV6-5 to TRBJ1-6; D remains unclear. The CDR3 is 13 residues long. Germline V gene lookup returns CDR1 MNHEY and CDR2 SVGAGI. Trimming took off 4 bases at V and 9 bases at J, with 10 bases between the two ends. This CDR3 is CASSSVLGSPLHF. The CDR3, as DNA: TGTGCCAGCAGTTCAGTATTGGGTTCACCCCTCCACTTT.

This chain uses TRBV23-1 with TRBJ1-1, with D perhaps matching TRBD1 (5 bases). TRBV23-1 counts as an open reading frame of uncertain function. Deletions cut 9 bases from V and 0 bases from J, with 17 bases between. The CDR3 is 15 residues long. DNA for the CDR3: TGCGCCAGGACTCCACCGGGGCAGTTGAACACTGAAGCTTTCTTT. This gives the protein CARTPPGQLNTEAFF.

As regards this clone: The germline gene is not matched at one end of the junction; a read error may be the cause. Other DNA sequences within the sample encode an identical CDR3. The CDR3 region is CASRTGGPPLNTEAFF. The CDR3 DNA is TGCGCCAGCAGGACAGGGGGCCCCCCCTTGAACACTGAGGCTTTCTTT. The chain joins TRBV10-2 to TRBJ1-1, with 10 nucleotides matching TRBD1. The CDR3 runs to 16 residues. Germline assignment: CDR1 WSHSY and CDR2 SAAADI.

This clone was seen once. V and J are TRBV7-2 and TRBJ2-7; D is ambiguous. Trimming removed 5 bases at V and 2 bases at J, with 7 bases between. Germline-derived CDR1 and CDR2 are SGHTA and FQGNSA. CDR3 length equals 12 residues. The DNA for the CDR3 is TGTGCCAGCAGCACCTCTACCTACGAGCAGTACTTC. Encoded protein: CASSTSTYEQYF.

The rearrangement links TRBV5-1 to TRBJ2-1, with TRBD1 as a possible D gene (5 bases). V was pared by 2 bases and J by 7 bases, with 13 bases between. The CDR3 totals 14 residues. Germline loops: CDR1 SGHRS, CDR2 YFSETQ. Here the CDR3 DNA reads TGCGCCAGCAGCTTCGACAGCAGGCGTAATGAGCAGTTCTTC. Translation: CASSFDSRRNEQFF.

This clone came up once. The CDR3: CASRSAGIGFRETQYF. For the CDR3, the DNA is TGTGCCAGCAGATCCGCGGGGATAGGTTTCCGAGAGACCCAGTACTTC. The chain uses TRBV27 and TRBJ2-5; D possibly corresponds to TRBD2 (6 bases). Germline-derived CDR1 and CDR2 are MNHEY and SMNVEV (reference sequence). This CDR3 comprises 16 residues. Deletions cut 6 bases from V and 4 bases from J, with 21 bases between.

This rearrangement joins TRBV2 to TRBJ1-2; weak D call: TRBD1 (5 bases). Germline CDR1 reads SNHLY; CDR2 reads FYNNEI. Trimming took off 9 bases at V and 6 bases at J, with 17 bases between the two ends. CDR3 size: 13 residues. The CDR3 nucleotides read TGTGCCAGTCCGGGGCGGGATTTGGATGGCTACACCTTC. Protein sequence: CASPGRDLDGYTF.

This clone was detected once. The chain is built from TRBV5-1 and TRBJ2-1, with a tentative D call TRBD2 (7 bases). This CDR3 has 16 amino acids. Germline V gene lookup returns CDR1 SGHRS and CDR2 YFSETQ. V was shortened by 2 bases and J by 6 bases, with 18 bases between the two germline ends. CDR3 sequence: CASSLAGTRQGNEQFF. The DNA for the CDR3 is TGCGCCAGCAGCTTAGCGGGGACACGCCAAGGCAATGAGCAGTTCTTC.

The V gene is TRBV5-4, the J gene TRBJ2-7; tentative D call: TRBD2 (6 bases). The CDR3 contains 15 residues. V was pared by 7 bases and J by 5 bases, with 22 bases between. CDR1 and CDR2 (germline): SGHNT, YYREEE (reference sequence). In nucleotides, the CDR3 is TGTGCCAGCTCACGAGGAACCCGTTCGGGGGACGAGCAGTACTTC. Translating it yields CASSRGTRSGDEQYF. Based on the CDR3 plus reference TRBV5-4 and TRBJ2-7, the full variable domain is ETGVTQSPTHLIKTRGQQVTLRCSSQSGHNTVSWYQQALGQGPQFIFQYYREEENGRGNFPPRFSGLQFPNYSSELNVNALELDDSALYLCASSRGTRSGDEQYFGPGTRLTVT.

The chain combines TRBV6-6 with TRBJ2-7; the D gene is possibly TRBD1 (6 bases). Per the germline V gene, CDR1 is MNHNY and CDR2 is SVGAGI (reference sequence). V dropped 6 bases and J dropped 5 bases, with 17 bases sitting between them. The length of the CDR3 is 14 residues. Written as DNA, the CDR3 is TGTGCCAGCAGCACTCTCGACAGGTACAACGAGCAGTACTTC. This encodes CASSTLDRYNEQYF.

This sequence joins TRBV10-3 and TRBJ2-3, with a weak D call TRBD2 (6 bases). Germline V gene data show CDR1 as ENHRY and CDR2 as SYGVKD. V lost 2 bases to trimming and J lost 2 bases, with 14 bases between them. CDR3 length: 16 amino acids. CDR3 residues: CAISELSGPPTDTQYF. The DNA of the CDR3 is TGTGCCATCAGTGAGCTTAGCGGACCGCCCACAGATACGCAGTATTTT.

The rearrangement links TRBV6-1 to TRBJ1-5; no firm D call. The V end was cut by 1 base, the J end by 5 bases, with 6 bases between. The germline V gene encodes CDR1 MNHNS and CDR2 SASEGT. The CDR3 extends over 13 amino acids. This CDR3 reads CASSEGQYQPQHF. As DNA, the CDR3 is TGTGCCAGCAGTGAAGGGCAATATCAGCCCCAGCATTTT.

The J gene is TRBJ2-5, the V gene TRBV19, with D possibly called TRBD1 or TRBD2 (6 bases each). The V and J ends lost 3 bases and 11 bases respectively, with 19 bases between them. The CDR3 length is 14 residues. In germline, CDR1 is LNHDA, CDR2 SQIVND (reference sequence). In DNA, the CDR3 is TGTGCCAGTAGTATTGTTGGAGGGGGAAGTGAGCAGTACTTC. Encoded protein: CASSIVGGGSEQYF.

The chain joins TRBV5-4 to TRBJ1-2; 9 bases match TRBD1. CDR1 SGHNT and CDR2 YYREEE come from the germline V gene (reference sequence). With 4 bases clipped from V and 6 bases from J, the junction kept 4 bases outside the gene matches. The CDR3 length is 13 residues. The CDR3, as DNA: TGTGCCAGCAGCAAGGGACAGGGCGATGGCTACACCTTC. It translates to CASSKGQGDGYTF.

The V and J genes are TRBV11-2 and TRBJ1-2, with 9 bases fitting TRBD1. From germline, CDR1 is SGHAT and CDR2 FQNNGV. This CDR3 spans 18 amino acids. The V segment lost 5 bases and the J segment 4 bases; nucleotides outside the gene matches: 17. The CDR3 region is CASSARRGTGIGGYGYTF. Here the CDR3 DNA reads TGTGCCAGCAGCGCCCGTAGGGGGACAGGGATTGGGGGCTATGGCTACACCTTC. The variable domain in full, completed from reference TRBV11-2 and TRBJ1-2, reads EAGVAQSPRYKIIEKRQSVAFWCNPISGHATLYWYQQILGQGPKLLIQFQNNGVVDDSQLPKDRFSAERLKGVDSTLKIQPAKLEDSAVYLCASSARRGTGIGGYGYTFGSGTRLTVV.